A single T cell receptor beta chain is shown here with its context. Libraries were prepared by immunoSEQ multiplex PCR; TCRdb keeps only in-frame clonotypes and omits some of them. Among about 51,000 clones listed, approximately 92% were seen once. The sample comes from a study of T cell changes during pregnancy in multiple sclerosis. This CDR3 comprises 14 residues. The V gene's germline CDR1 is WSHSY and CDR2 SAAADI. The V and J ends lost 1 base and 3 bases, in that order; junction bases with no gene match: 1. The sequence derives from a female donor with multiple sclerosis, enrolled in a pregnancy study. The source material was CD4+ T cells from peripheral blood mononuclear cells, sampled in the third trimester of pregnancy. The chain links TRBV10-2 to TRBJ2-5, with 8 bases fitting TRBD2. Here the CDR3 reads CASSELAGKETQYF. The CDR3 bases are TGCGCCAGCAGTGAGTTAGCGGGAAAAGAGACCCAGTACTTC.